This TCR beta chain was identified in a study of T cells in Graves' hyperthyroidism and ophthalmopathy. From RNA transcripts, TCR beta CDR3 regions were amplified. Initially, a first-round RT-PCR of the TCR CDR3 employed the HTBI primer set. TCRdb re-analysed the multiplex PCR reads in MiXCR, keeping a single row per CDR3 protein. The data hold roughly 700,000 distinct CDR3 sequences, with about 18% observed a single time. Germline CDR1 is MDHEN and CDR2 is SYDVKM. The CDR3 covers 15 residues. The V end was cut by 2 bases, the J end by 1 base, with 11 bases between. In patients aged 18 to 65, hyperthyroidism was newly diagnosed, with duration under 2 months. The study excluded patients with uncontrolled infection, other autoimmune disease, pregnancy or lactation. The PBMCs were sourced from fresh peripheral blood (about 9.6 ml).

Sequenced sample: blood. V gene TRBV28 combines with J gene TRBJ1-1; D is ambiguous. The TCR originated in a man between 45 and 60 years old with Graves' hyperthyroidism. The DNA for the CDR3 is TGTGCCAGCAGTTTAGGAGGCGTCGGGAACACTGAAGCTTTCTTT. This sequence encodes CASSLGGVGNTEAFF.